This T cell receptor beta chain was found in a study of OX40 agonist ivuxolimab in advanced cancers. Assay used: immunoSEQ multiplex PCR; TCRdb lists only in-frame clones, some missing. This sample carries around 70,000 clones, 75% to 95% of them seen once, and the ten largest clones take 5% to 7%. The CDR3 has 12 residues. Trimming cost V 6 bases and J 9 bases, with 12 bases left between them. Germline CDR1 is MGHDK and CDR2 is SYGVNS. The TCR was taken from an adult with an advanced solid tumor such as melanoma, head and neck, liver or kidney cancer. This chain links TRBV25-1 with TRBJ2-1; D unclear. Sequencing was performed on CD4+ or CD8+ T cells sorted from blood, taken in a trial of the OX40 agonist ivuxolimab. CDR3 bases: TGTGCCAGCAGCCTAATAGACGGTGAGCAGTTCTTC. Translation gives CASSLIDGEQFF.